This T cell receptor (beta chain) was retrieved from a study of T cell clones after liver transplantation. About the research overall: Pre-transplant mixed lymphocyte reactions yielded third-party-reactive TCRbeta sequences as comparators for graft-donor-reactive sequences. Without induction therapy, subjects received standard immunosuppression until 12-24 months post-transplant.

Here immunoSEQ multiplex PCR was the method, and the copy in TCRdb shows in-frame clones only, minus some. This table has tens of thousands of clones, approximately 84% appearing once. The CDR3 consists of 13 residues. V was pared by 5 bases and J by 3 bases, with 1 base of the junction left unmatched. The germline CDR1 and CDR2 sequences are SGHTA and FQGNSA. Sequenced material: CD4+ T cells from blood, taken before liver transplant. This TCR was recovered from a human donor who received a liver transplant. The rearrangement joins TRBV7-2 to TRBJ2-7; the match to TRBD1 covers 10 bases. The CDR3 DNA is TGTGCCAGCAGCCGGGACAGGGGCTACGAGCAGTACTTC. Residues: CASSRDRGYEQYF.